Listed below are T cell receptor beta chains from one sample, sequenced in a study of blood T cell repertoires in COVID-19. Some clones are missing from TCRdb's copy, which holds only in-frame ones; the method was immunoSEQ multiplex PCR. This table holds 200,000 to 250,000 clones, 82% found once. Sequencing used PBMCs or T cells enriched from blood (not recorded which). These receptors all stem from a woman in her fifties or sixties who had recovered from COVID-19. Each CDR3 is given with its conserved first and last residue. A D gene is named only where the DNA matches it firmly. The listing skips clone size in some rows; elsewhere it reads once, few, many or a size class.

clone_size | d_call | j_call | v_call | cdr3_aa | cdr3_nt
- | - | TRBJ1-1 | TRBV18 | CASSPPVGGGNTEAFF | TGTGCCAGCTCACCACCAGTGGGAGGTGGGAACACTGAAGCTTTCTTT
- | TRBD1 | TRBJ1-1 | TRBV2 | CASRGTEMNTEAFF | TGTGCCAGCAGGGGGACAGAAATGAACACTGAAGCTTTCTTT
- | TRBD2 | TRBJ2-1 | TRBV29-1 | CSVGGGRANDEQFF | TGCAGCGTTGGAGGCGGGAGGGCAAATGATGAGCAGTTCTTC
- | - | TRBJ1-5 | TRBV6-6 | CASGPSNQPQHF | TGTGCCAGTGGGCCGAGCAATCAGCCCCAGCATTTT
few | TRBD1 | TRBJ1-1 | TRBV6-4 | CASSVSGGGEAFF | TGTGCCAGCAGTGTATCAGGGGGCGGTGAAGCTTTCTTT
few | TRBD1 | TRBJ2-7 | TRBV5-1 | CASSSGQGITYEQYF | TGCGCCAGCAGTTCTGGACAGGGGATTACCTACGAGCAGTACTTC
- | - | TRBJ2-7 | TRBV5-4 | CASSLVGGLEQYF | TGTGCCAGCAGCTTGGTGGGGGGGCTGGAGCAGTACTTC
- | TRBD1 | TRBJ2-2 | TRBV24-1 | CATSDRTGGTGELFF | TGTGCCACCAGTGACAGGACAGGGGGCACCGGGGAGCTGTTTTTT
- | - | TRBJ1-1 | TRBV4-1 | CASGYRTNTEAFF | TGCGCCAGCGGCTACAGGACGAACACTGAAGCTTTCTTT
- | - | TRBJ1-2 | TRBV19 | CASSQDSDFYGYTF | TGTGCCAGTAGCCAGGACAGTGACTTCTATGGCTACACCTTC
- | TRBD2 | TRBJ2-1 | TRBV4-1 | CASSQAAGAYNEQFF | TGCGCCAGCAGCCAAGCCGCGGGAGCTTACAATGAGCAGTTCTTC
- | TRBD1 | TRBJ1-1 | TRBV19 | CASTDRGMNTEAFF | TGTGCCAGTACCGACAGGGGTATGAACACTGAAGCTTTCTTT
- | - | TRBJ2-3 | TRBV20-1 | CSASGPGGATDTQYF | TGCAGTGCTAGTGGCCCGGGGGGCGCGACAGATACGCAGTATTTT
- | - | TRBJ1-2 | TRBV18 | CASSPRDGNPLLGYGYTF | TGTGCCAGCTCACCACGCGACGGGAACCCCCTTCTTGGTTATGGCTACACCTTC